This T cell receptor beta chain was documented in a study of glioma-infiltrating T cells. This clonotype was seen many times. Amplification of TCR alpha and beta CDR3 regions from RNA used iRepertoire nested multiplex PCR. Each CDR3 protein is one row after TCRdb ran MiXCR on the multiplex PCR reads. The sample records approximately 190,000 distinct CDR3 sequences, over 25% being singletons. Deletions cut 2 bases from V and 1 base from J, with 8 bases between. The CDR3 is 15 residues long. Germline V gene data show CDR1 as MDHEN and CDR2 as SYDVKM. This clonotype was obtained from a human donor with low-grade glioma or glioblastoma, undergoing nonglioma brain surgery, or in good health (not recorded which). The sample was glioma tissue, nonneoplastic brain tissue, or PBMCs (not recorded which). The chain links TRBV28 to TRBJ1-4, with D hard to call. Written as DNA, the CDR3 is TGTGCCAGCAGTTTAGCCATCCGAACTAATGAAAAACTGTTTTTT. Translation gives CASSLAIRTNEKLFF.